This TCR beta chain stems from a study of Ad26.COV2.S vaccination and SARS-CoV-2 variants. On the study more broadly: Within the COV1001 Ad26.COV2.S trial arm, the donor was enrolled. General study findings and limits: An underestimation of total T cell responses may have resulted from the TCR breadth and depth analyses.

This CDR3 contains 18 residues. J gave up 0 bases and V 4 bases, and 9 bases lay outside the gene matches. Germline-derived CDR1 and CDR2 are SGHAT and FQNNGV. Treatment: roughly 20 received Ad26.COV2.S at low or high dose, single or two shots; 5 received placebo; per-sample allocation not given. The samples date from day 63 after the first vaccine or placebo injection. The sample came from a Boston adult aged 18-55 years. With respect to this clone: What it recognizes is unknown.

The repertoire was sequenced with immunoSEQ multiplex PCR; TCRdb's copy has only in-frame clones and lacks some. The data contain about 350,000 clones, about nine tenths of them seen just once; the ten biggest clones take up 5.5% to 7%. Sequenced here: peripheral blood, sampled in a trial of Ad26.COV2.S vaccine versus placebo. J is TRBJ1-3 and V is TRBV11-2; TRBD1 matches 10 bases. The receptor's source is a person aged 18-60 years who received the Ad26.COV2.S COVID-19 vaccine or a placebo. The CDR3 is CASSSRSGQGLSGNTIYF. The DNA of the CDR3 is TGTGCCAGCAGCTCCCGATCGGGACAGGGGCTCTCTGGAAACACCATATATTTT.